The 17 T cell receptor beta chains below were found in one sample sequenced in a study of CD8+ T cells in alopecia areata. RNA extraction and reverse transcription yielded cDNA as sequencing template. Sequencing used immunoSEQ multiplex PCR; TCRdb keeps in-frame clones, though not all of them. The sample has under 150,000 clones; roughly 60% are singletons. Source material: CD8+ T cells sorted from blood. The receptors shown here come from a human donor in good health.

The rearrangement joins TRBV5-4 to TRBJ2-7; D possibly matches TRBD1 or TRBD2 (5 bases each). Germline V gene sequence: CDR1 SGHNT, CDR2 YYREEE (reference sequence). Trimming stripped 3 bases from V and 6 bases from J, with 19 bases between. This CDR3 has 15 residues. DNA for the CDR3: TGTGCCAGCAGCTCGAGGGACCACCGGGGTAGCGAGCAGTACTTC. Translated, it gives CASSSRDHRGSEQYF.

This chain links TRBV6-5 with TRBJ1-1, with 8 bases matching TRBD1. Unmatched junction bases numbered 16, after V lost 2 bases and J lost 11 bases. This CDR3 comprises 16 residues. Germline V gives CDR1 MNHEY, CDR2 SVGAGI. The CDR3 nucleotides are TGTGCCAGCAGTTACCAACCGGGACAGGCTACAGAGCCGGCTTTCTTT. Its protein is CASSYQPGQATEPAFF.

This rearrangement joins TRBV5-1 to TRBJ2-7; D is possibly TRBD1 (6 bases). Per the germline V gene, CDR1 is SGHRS and CDR2 is YFSETQ. The V end lost 4 bases, the J end lost 0 bases, and 14 bases lay between the germline ends. The CDR3 covers 15 residues. This chain's CDR3 is CASSATGSSSYEQYF. DNA for the CDR3: TGCGCCAGCAGCGCGACAGGATCCTCCTCCTACGAGCAGTACTTC.

As regards this clone: Relative to the germline gene, one junction end is altered; a read error may explain this. The gene calls are TRBV9 and TRBJ1-2; 8 nucleotides align to TRBD1. CDR1 and CDR2 from the germline V gene are SGDLS and YYNGEE. CDR3 length: 15 residues. This chain's CDR3 is CASSVGTGLSYGHTF. DNA of the CDR3: TGTGCCAGCAGCGTCGGGACAGGACTATCCTATGGCCACACCTTC.

This clone has only one observation. This chain joins TRBV30 and TRBJ2-7, with no clear D. V lost 2 bases and J lost 0, with 8 bases in between. The CDR3 consists of 13 residues. In germline, CDR1 is GTSNPN, CDR2 SVGIG (reference sequence). The CDR3 bases are TGTGCCTGGAGTCTCGGCACCTCCTACGAGCAGTACTTC. This encodes CAWSLGTSYEQYF.

This clone appeared a single time. In DNA form, the CDR3 reads TGCAGCGTTGAAGATCACCGGGAGGCTGGGGAGCTGTTTTTT. It is translated as CSVEDHREAGELFF. The V call is TRBV29-1, the J call TRBJ2-2; the match to TRBD2 covers 7 bases. Germline loops: CDR1 SQVTM, CDR2 ANQGSEA. Trimming cost V 0 bases and J 8 bases; bases outside gene matches: 6. The CDR3 is 14 amino acids.

This clone was seen only a few times. The rearrangement links TRBV12-5 to TRBJ2-7; no clear D. CDR1 is LGHNT, CDR2 FRNRAP, per germline. CDR3 length equals 12 residues. Trimming removed 6 bases from V and 0 bases from J, with 6 bases in between. The CDR3 coding sequence is TGTGCTAGTGGGAAGGACTCCTACGAGCAGTACTTC. It yields the protein CASGKDSYEQYF.

The chain uses TRBV2 and TRBJ2-3; tentative D call: TRBD2 (6 bases). V lost 0 bases and J 5 bases, leaving 9 bases between the germline ends. CDR3 size: 14 residues. From germline, CDR1 is SNHLY and CDR2 FYNNEI. CDR3 sequence (DNA): TGTGCCAGCAGTGAAGCGCCAGCGGGAGATACGCAGTATTTT. Translation: CASSEAPAGDTQYF.

The CDR3, as DNA: TGTGCCAGCAGCCCCGGGTCGGGGTACGAGCAGTACTTC. This codes for CASSPGSGYEQYF. The chain uses TRBV25-1 and TRBJ2-5; perhaps TRBD2 as D (5 bases). The J call is uncertain, as TRBJ2-7 better fits the DNA end. The length of the CDR3 is 13 residues. CDR1 and CDR2 (germline): MGHDK, SYGVNS.

The table lists this clone with a few counts. The chain combines TRBV7-9 with TRBJ1-4; the D gene is possibly TRBD1 (5 bases). In germline, CDR1 is SEHNR, CDR2 FQNEAQ (reference sequence). V lost 5 bases and J 0 bases, leaving 16 bases between the germline ends. This CDR3 comprises 17 residues. CDR3 DNA: TGTGCCAGCAGCCAGGGCCTGAGGGGTGCAACTAATGAAAAACTGTTTTTT. It yields the protein CASSQGLRGATNEKLFF.

The chain uses TRBV9 and TRBJ2-1, with 13 positions matching TRBD2. This CDR3 is 16 amino acids long. The trim removed 3 bases at V and 8 bases at J, leaving 8 bases unmatched. Per the germline V gene, CDR1 is SGDLS and CDR2 is YYNGEE. The CDR3 coding sequence is TGTGCCAGCAGCGCCCGGACTAGCGGGAGATCTCATGAGCAGTTCTTC. This codes for CASSARTSGRSHEQFF.

This clone was counted between two and nine times. The chain has TRBV6-5 and TRBJ1-5; D unresolved. Germline V CDR1 and CDR2: MNHEY, SVGAGI. Trimming removed 0 bases from V and 0 bases from J, with 6 bases in between. The length of the CDR3 is 15 residues. The DNA of the CDR3 is TGTGCCAGCAGTTACTCCGGCAATAGCAATCAGCCCCAGCATTTT. It translates to CASSYSGNSNQPQHF.

The V call is TRBV7-9, the J call TRBJ2-7; D not certain. This CDR3 has 13 residues. Trimming removed 5 bases at V and 0 bases at J, with 8 bases between. Per germline, CDR1 SEHNR and CDR2 FQNEAQ (reference sequence). The CDR3 is CASSPETSYEQYF. In DNA, the CDR3 is TGTGCCAGCAGCCCCGAAACCTCCTACGAGCAGTACTTC.

This chain uses TRBV29-1 with TRBJ1-2; possibly TRBD1 for D (6 bases). The V gene lost 0 bases and the J gene lost 5 bases, with 13 bases spanning the gap. This CDR3 is 14 amino acids long. Germline CDR1 is SQVTM and CDR2 is ANQGSEA. The CDR3 is CSVEDPDRSYGYTF. CDR3 DNA: TGCAGCGTTGAAGACCCGGACAGAAGTTATGGCTACACCTTC. Drawing the rest from reference TRBV29-1 and TRBJ1-2, the complete variable domain is SAVISQKPSRDICQRGTSLTIQCQVDSQVTMMFWYRQQPGQSLTLIATANQGSEATYESGFVIDKFPISRPNLTFSTLTVSNMSPEDSSIYLCSVEDPDRSYGYTFGSGTRLTVV.

The chain recombines TRBV2 with TRBJ2-5; possible D gene TRBD1, 6 bases. This CDR3 spans 13 amino acids. Germline loops: CDR1 SNHLY, CDR2 FYNNEI. V lost 8 bases and J lost 4, with 14 bases in between. Here the CDR3 reads CASDSQGRETQYF. CDR3 DNA: TGTGCCAGCGACTCACAGGGACGAGAGACCCAGTACTTC.

Details on this clone: Within the sample, other DNA sequences also encode this same CDR3. This rearrangement joins TRBV5-6 to TRBJ1-1; D unresolved. Trimming removed 1 base from V and 2 bases from J, with 6 bases in between. Germline values: CDR1 SGHDT, CDR2 YYEEEE. This CDR3 is 13 amino acids long. DNA of the CDR3: TGTGCCAGCAGCTTGCTAGTTAACACTGAAGCTTTCTTT. Translating gives CASSLLVNTEAFF.

The chain combines TRBV5-1 with TRBJ2-1; perhaps TRBD1 as D (5 bases). In germline, CDR1 is SGHRS, CDR2 YFSETQ. This CDR3 is built from 20 residues. Trimming left V 0 bases short and J 8 bases short, with 30 bases between. The CDR3 coding sequence is TGCGCCAGCAGCTTGGCTGGGCCTCCATCATCCAGGGTGGGTAGGCATGAGCAGTTCTTC. Translated, it gives CASSLAGPPSSRVGRHEQFF.